A selection of T cell receptor beta chains follows, all from one sample in a study of shared clonotypes between healthy human individuals. Here immunoSEQ multiplex PCR was the method, and the copy in TCRdb shows in-frame clones only, minus some. The sample yields more than 550,000 clones, around 90% seen once. The sample comprised memory CD8+ T cells from PBMCs. The origin of the receptors is a man aged 18 to 29 in good health. Some clones in this sample may be carry-over from other donors' samples. CDR3s include the opening cysteine and the closing phenylalanine or tryptophan. The D gene is left open where the match is weak.

d_call	v_call	j_call	cdr3_aa	cdr3_nt
.	TRBV28	TRBJ2-7	CASSLDIREQYF	TGTGCCAGCAGTTTAGACATTCGCGAGCAGTACTTC
.	TRBV19	TRBJ2-1	CASSRAYEQFF	TGTGCCAGTAGTAGAGCGTATGAGCAGTTCTTC
.	TRBV7-3	TRBJ2-2	CASSLRGDTGELFF	TGTGCCAGCAGCTTAAGAGGGGACACCGGGGAGCTGTTTTTT
.	TRBV7-9	TRBJ2-7	CASSPPGPSYEQYF	TGTGCCAGCAGCCCGCCGGGTCCTTCCTACGAGCAGTACTTC
.	TRBV7-8	TRBJ1-4	CASSLEDATNEKLFF	TGTGCCAGCAGCTTAGAGGATGCAACTAATGAAAAACTGTTTTTT
.	TRBV10-3	TRBJ1-5	CAISESGGNQPQHF	TGTGCCATCAGTGAGTCGGGGGGGAATCAGCCCCAGCATTTT
.	TRBV19	TRBJ2-6	CASSIQGAGANVLTF	TGTGCCAGTAGTATCCAAGGAGCCGGGGCCAACGTCCTGACTTTC
.	TRBV14	TRBJ2-1	CASTKTGALYNEQFF	TGTGCCAGCACCAAGACGGGAGCCCTCTACAATGAGCAGTTCTTC
.	TRBV29-1	TRBJ2-7	CSARVGPMEQYF	TGCAGCGCCCGGGTAGGCCCAATGGAGCAGTACTTC
.	TRBV11-1	TRBJ1-4	CASSLGDEKLFF	TGTGCCAGCAGCTTAGGAGATGAAAAACTGTTTTTT
TRBD1	TRBV27	TRBJ2-3	CASSFRQGNTDTQYF	TGTGCCAGCAGTTTTAGACAGGGAAACACAGATACGCAGTATTTT